These T cell receptor beta chains were read from a single sample in a study of T cells in Graves' hyperthyroidism and ophthalmopathy. TCRdb re-called the multiplex PCR reads through MiXCR, storing one row per CDR3 protein. The sample shows approximately 620,000 distinct CDR3 sequences, more than 15% of them seen only once. Material: blood. The receptor source for this set is a woman between 40 and 55 years old with Graves' ophthalmopathy. Each CDR3 is given with its conserved first and last residue. D genes are given only for firm matches. Rows may omit the clone size; those that give it use once, few, many or a size class.

TRBJ2-1,TRBD2,TRBV6-1,.,TGTGCCAGCAGTGGGACTAGCGGGAGTCTCTATGAGCAGTTCTTC,CASSGTSGSLYEQFF
TRBJ2-1,.,TRBV6-2/TRBV6-3,.,TGTGCCAGCAGTTACTTTGGTGAGCAGTTCTTC,CASSYFGEQFF
TRBJ1-5,.,TRBV5-1,many,TGCGCCAGCAGCGTTCTGGGGGGTAACCAGCCCCAGCATTTT,CASSVLGGNQPQHF
TRBJ1-2,.,TRBV2,few,TGTGCCAGCAGGGACGCTCTTGGACAGACTAACTATGGCTACACCTTC,CASRDALGQTNYGYTF
TRBJ1-1,.,TRBV7-2,many,TGTGCCAGCAGCTTGCAGGGAGAGAACACTGAAGCTTTCTTT,CASSLQGENTEAFF
TRBJ2-1,TRBD1,TRBV5-1,many,TGCGCCAGCAGCAGTGGACAGGGGTCCATCAATGAGCAGTTCTTC,CASSSGQGSINEQFF
TRBJ2-3,TRBD2,TRBV4-1,.,TGCGCCAGCAGCCAGGATAGCGGGGGGGCGTCAGATACGCAGTATTTT,CASSQDSGGASDTQYF
TRBJ1-1,.,TRBV11-2,many,TGTGCCAGCAGCCCGGGGATATCCATGAACACTGAAGCTTTCTTT,CASSPGISMNTEAFF
TRBJ2-7,TRBD1,TRBV20-1,.,TGCAGTGCAATCAGGGACAGGGGAATTTCAACTGGCGAGCAGTACTTC,CSAIRDRGISTGEQYF
TRBJ1-1,TRBD1,TRBV19,.,TGTGCCAGTGAGGGCGACAGGGCGCCTTTCTTT,CASEGDRAPFF
TRBJ2-7,.,TRBV28,.,TGTGCCAGCAGTTTACCCGGACGGAGCTCCTACGAGCAGTACTTC,CASSLPGRSSYEQYF
TRBJ1-3,.,TRBV10-3,few,TGTGCCATCAGTGATACAGGATCGAGCTCTGGAAACACCATATATTTT,CAISDTGSSSGNTIYF
TRBJ1-5,.,TRBV20-1,many,TGCAGTGCTAGATTCCCGGGGGCGAAAAGCAATCAGCCCCAGCATTTT,CSARFPGAKSNQPQHF
TRBJ1-5,.,TRBV20-1,many,TGCAGTGCTAGACGACAGGACGATCAGCCCCAGCATTTT,CSARRQDDQPQHF
TRBJ2-7,TRBD1,TRBV7-3,.,TGTGCCAGCAGCATCACAGGGACAGGTATACGGGAGCAGTACTTC,CASSITGTGIREQYF
TRBJ2-7,TRBD1,TRBV7-9,many,TGTGCCAGCAGCTCTGGACAGGGGGCGCGTGAGCAGTACTTC,CASSSGQGAREQYF
TRBJ2-7,.,TRBV13,few,TGTGCCAGCAGCTTAGCCCCCTCAGGGGAGCAGTACTTC,CASSLAPSGEQYF
TRBJ2-7,.,TRBV9,.,TGTGCCAGCAACCGGGACGGATACGAGCAGTACTTC,CASNRDGYEQYF
TRBJ2-2,.,TRBV11-1,.,TGTGCCAGCAGCTCCCACCTAGGAGGGGGGAGAGACAACACCGGGGAGCTATTTTTT,CASSSHLGGGRDNTGELFF
TRBJ1-4,TRBD1,TRBV5-1,many,TGCGCCAGCAGCTGGGACAGGGGGGGGCCTCGAGAAAAACTGTTTTTT,CASSWDRGGPREKLFF
TRBJ2-4,TRBD2,TRBV5-1,.,TGCGCCAGCAGCTACACTGGCGGGGGGGCGGAATTGGTGAGCAAAAACATTCAGTACTTC,CASSYTGGGAELVSKNIQYF
TRBJ2-4,TRBD2,TRBV6-6,many,TGTGCCAGCAGTTACCGCTCTAGCGGGGGTACACCTTTAGCCAAAAACATTCAGTACTTC,CASSYRSSGGTPLAKNIQYF
TRBJ2-7,TRBD1,TRBV12-3/TRBV12-4,.,TGTGCCAGCAGTTCTCCCGGGACAGGGGTAACCTACGAGCAGTACTTC,CASSSPGTGVTYEQYF
TRBJ2-7,TRBD1,TRBV6-5,many,TGTGCCAGCAGTTACCAGTTGTCGGGACAGGGCACCTACGAGCAGTACTTC,CASSYQLSGQGTYEQYF
TRBJ2-7,TRBD1,TRBV18,many,TGTGCCAGCTCACCGGGACAGGATTACTCCTACGAGCAGTACTTC,CASSPGQDYSYEQYF
TRBJ2-3,.,TRBV2,many,TGTGCCAGCACGGGACACCGCACAGATACGCAGTATTTT,CASTGHRTDTQYF
TRBJ2-3,.,TRBV2,many,TGTGCCAGCAGTGGGGAAGATACGCAGTATTTT,CASSGEDTQYF
TRBJ2-7,TRBD1,TRBV7-6,many,TGTGCCAGCAGCCTAGCCCCTGACAGGGATTACGAGCAGTACTTC,CASSLAPDRDYEQYF
TRBJ2-2,.,TRBV4-1,.,TGCGCCAGCAGTAGTGTCGGCAGCCGATTCACCGGGGAGCTGTTTTTT,CASSSVGSRFTGELFF
TRBJ2-1,TRBD1,TRBV28,many,TGTGCCAGTCGGACAGGGGAGGTTTTGGGCTCCTACAATGAGCAGTTCTTC,CASRTGEVLGSYNEQFF
TRBJ2-5,TRBD2,TRBV18,.,TGTGCCAGCTCAGGACTAGCGGGGGGGCCGGAGACCCAGTACTTC,CASSGLAGGPETQYF
TRBJ2-7,.,TRBV5-1,many,TGCGCCAGCAGCCTCTATTTGGAGGCGGGGGAGCAGTACTTC,CASSLYLEAGEQYF
TRBJ2-6,TRBD1,TRBV29-1,.,TGCAGCGTCACATCCGACAGGGCTGGGGCCAACGTCCTGACTTTC,CSVTSDRAGANVLTF
TRBJ2-7,.,TRBV3-1,many,TGTGCCAGCAGCCTTCACTACGAGCAGTACTTC,CASSLHYEQYF
TRBJ1-2,.,TRBV3-1,few,TGTGCCAGCAGCTATGGGTCCGATGGCTACACCTTC,CASSYGSDGYTF
TRBJ2-2,.,TRBV6-1,few,TGTGCCAGCAGTGTTGAGACAGCCACCGGGGAGCTGTTTTTT,CASSVETATGELFF
TRBJ2-7,.,TRBV7-2,.,TGTGCCAGCAGCTTAGCGGGAGGTCTCCCCTACAATGAGCAGTACTTC,CASSLAGGLPYNEQYF
TRBJ1-6,TRBD1,TRBV6-1,.,TGTGCCAGCAGTCCCCGGACAGGGGGCTGGAATTCACCCCTCCACTTT,CASSPRTGGWNSPLHF
TRBJ1-2,TRBD1,TRBV3-1,many,TGTGCCAGCAGCCACGGGACAGGCGGTGGCTACACCTTC,CASSHGTGGGYTF
TRBJ1-1,.,TRBV2,many,TGTGCCAGCAGTGAACAAACGGACGTACAAGCTTTCTTT,CASSEQTDVQAFF